This T cell receptor (beta chain) was sequenced for a study of CD8 T cells in Susac syndrome. A quantity of about 0.5 to 1 ug RNA underwent reverse transcription using random hexamers. Amplification of TCR beta CDR3 was carried out by immunoSEQ multiplex PCR, which covered 54 Vbeta and 13 Jbeta segments. MiXCR, run by TCRdb on the immunoSEQ multiplex PCR reads, gives a single entry per CDR3 protein. Here the sample spans 150,000 to 200,000 distinct CDR3 sequences, around 94% being singletons. Points from the study as a whole: It was acknowledged by the study that relatively few individuals were included in its TCR sequencing and HLA analysis.

Germline values: CDR1 GTSNPN, CDR2 SVGIG (reference sequence). The CDR3 has 13 amino acids. Trimming took 5 bases from V and 5 from J, leaving 15 bases between them. Sequencing of TCR beta was performed on blood CD8+ and CD4+ T cells. Negative isolation yielded CD4+ and CD8+ T cells, and FACS enriched TEMRA cells. As for this clonotype: The antigen remains unidentified.

The sample was CD4+ T cells from PBMCs. This chain uses TRBV30 with TRBJ1-1; D not certain. The TCR was taken from a human donor in good health. In DNA form, the CDR3 reads TGTGCCTGGGGCTTGGAGTCATTGACTGAAGCTTTCTTT. It encodes CAWGLESLTEAFF.